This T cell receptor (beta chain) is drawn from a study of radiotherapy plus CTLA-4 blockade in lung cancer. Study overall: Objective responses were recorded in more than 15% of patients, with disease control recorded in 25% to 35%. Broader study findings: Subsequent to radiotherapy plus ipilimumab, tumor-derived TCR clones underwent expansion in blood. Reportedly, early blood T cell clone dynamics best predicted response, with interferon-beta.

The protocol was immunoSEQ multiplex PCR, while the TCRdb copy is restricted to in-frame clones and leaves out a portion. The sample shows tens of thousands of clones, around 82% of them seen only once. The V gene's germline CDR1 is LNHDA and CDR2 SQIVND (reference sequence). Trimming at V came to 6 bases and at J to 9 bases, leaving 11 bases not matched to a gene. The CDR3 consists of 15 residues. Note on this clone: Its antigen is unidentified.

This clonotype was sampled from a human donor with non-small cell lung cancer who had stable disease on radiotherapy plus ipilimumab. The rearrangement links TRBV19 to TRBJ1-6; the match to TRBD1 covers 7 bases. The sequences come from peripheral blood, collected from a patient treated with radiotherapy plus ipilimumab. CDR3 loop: CASSPEGAGFSPLHF. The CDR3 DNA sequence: TGTGCCAGTAGCCCCGAGGGGGCTGGTTTTTCACCCCTCCACTTT.